The entry below describes one T cell receptor (beta chain). The antigen it binds to is not known. Base qualities were left out, and no much larger clone turns up one base away. The time point label here, explained by the study, means: baseline before first vaccination. The label giving this sample's treatment or condition can be read as: meningococcal conjugate vaccine given as trial control. The vaccinee samples were drawn from two UK trials, COV001 and COV002, one of which was a single-blind randomized controlled phase 2/3 trial testing AZD1222 (ChAdOx1 nCoV-19) in healthy adults. For TCRbeta chain sequencing, PBMC samples from trial participants were taken at day 0 and at day 28 after the second dose. The CDR3 regions of human TCRbeta chains were subjected to immunosequencing. On the study's bioinformatics: TCRs in the repertoires were compared against a reference library of SARS-CoV-2-specific TCRs that had been generated with the MIRA antigen-specificity platform. Breadth was defined as the fraction of unique TCRs that were SARS-CoV-2-associated. Depth was defined as the fraction of total T cells that were SARS-CoV-2-associated. Using the MIRA data, every spike-specific TCR was mapped to the spike region that the TCR reacted to and assigned to either a CD4 or a CD8 class. Log10-transformed breadth and depth values were compared by one-way ANOVA with Sidak's multiple comparisons tests. TCRdb retrieved this table from immuneACCESS and kept in-frame rearrangements only. Not all clones are present; in checked studies, unresolved V genes account for under half, and no reason is known for the remainder. The V and J calls and the clone size are those of that table, but D and trimming were determined from the DNA. A total of 85,000 to 90,000 clones appear in this sample, around nine tenths of them only once. Less than 5.5% of the sample comes from the top ten.

The record originates from a study of T cell responses to AZD1222 COVID-19 vaccine (dated by TCRdb to the early 2020s). Concerning the study at large: A total of 230 to 250 trial participants underwent TCR sequencing, of whom about 210 received two doses of AZD1222 and some 25 received two doses of the MenACWY control vaccine. Trial participants were enrolled into age subgroups of 18-55, 56-69 and 70-plus years, which contained approximately 150, 28 and 58 TCR-sequenced participants, respectively.

Results and caveats for the whole study, not just this receptor: After two AZD1222 doses, spike-specific TCR breadth and depth were significantly higher than at day 0 and than in MenACWY recipients. Conclusions about previously exposed vaccinees are limited, since just 6 or 7 AZD1222 recipients were seropositive for SARS-CoV-2 at baseline. The vaccine-associated CD4 TCRs covered the entire spike protein, and the dominant responses fell in regions 160-218 and 743-854. Because no samples from the day 14 peak response were available, repertoires could be characterized only after the peak T cell response. In the small 56-69-year group, the increase in depth fell short of significance, most likely because of low power. Participants were mostly white British and included more females than males, and it was suggested by the authors that clonal diversity may have been underestimated. Epitopes outside the regions mutated in the B.1.351 and B.1.1.7 variants were reportedly recognized by nearly half of the unique spike-specific TCRs.

Trimming takes 6 bases from V and 0 bases from J, and the germline ends sit 12 bases apart. From the cysteine through the phenylalanine, the CDR3 covers 16 amino acids. Only the CDR3 region is kept as DNA, spanning 48 bases read in frame from base 1. For CDR1 and CDR2, the germline V gene lists KGHSH and LQKENI. Recombination joined TRBV18 with TRBJ2-6, with TRBD2 perhaps the D gene, on 6 matching bases. The sample in question was peripheral blood, obtained on day 0 of MenACWY control vaccination. The receptor was derived from an adult in good health. The base sequence is TGTGCCAGCTCCCTAGTGGGGGGCTCTGGGGCCAACGTCCTGACTTTC. Its coded protein is CASSLVGGSGANVLTF.